This paragraph covers one T cell receptor beta chain sequence. As yet, its antigen is unknown. TCRdb's copy holds only in-frame clones and misses some; the assay was immunoSEQ multiplex PCR. The repertoire has about 150,000 clones, 75% to 95% of them found once; the top ten carry around 4.4%. The data derive from a study of T cell responses to AZD1222 COVID-19 vaccine. Study findings and constraints: Receipt of two AZD1222 doses was followed by a rise in Spike-specific TCR breadth and depth. The donor cohort was predominantly white British with a female majority, and clonal diversity may have been underestimated.

Germline V gene lookup returns CDR1 SGDLS and CDR2 YYNGEE. V lost 3 bases, J lost 2 bases, and 12 bases lay in between. This CDR3 has 14 residues. The TCR originated in an adult in good health. This chain links TRBV9 with TRBJ2-7, with TRBD2 as a possible D gene (7 bases). The sample here was peripheral blood, taken on day 0 of AZD1222 vaccination. CDR3 nucleotide sequence: TGTGCCAGCAGCGCATTCGGGGGGCCCTACGAGCAGTACTTC. Its protein product is CASSAFGGPYEQYF.